These 29 T cell receptor beta chains share one sample of origin, sequenced in a study of cytotoxic CD8 clonotypes in ibrutinib-treated CLL. Sequencing used immunoSEQ multiplex PCR; TCRdb keeps in-frame clones, though not all of them. Here the sample spans 250,000 to 350,000 clones, 60% to 80% being singletons. The sequencing used PBMCs, collected at disease progression, from a patient treated with ibrutinib. The receptors come from a human donor with chronic lymphocytic leukemia.

This clone was picked up one time. The J gene is TRBJ2-3, the V gene TRBV18; possibly TRBD1 for D (5 bases). The CDR3 covers 16 residues. With 0 bases removed from V and 6 bases from J, the gap between germline ends came to 16 bases. Germline CDR1 KGHSH, CDR2 LQKENI. CDR3 region: CASSPPHRSLGDTQYF. The CDR3 nucleotides read TGTGCCAGCTCACCACCCCACAGGAGTTTAGGGGATACGCAGTATTTT.

The rearrangement links TRBV28 to TRBJ2-3; 11 bases match TRBD2. The germline CDR1 and CDR2 sequences are MDHEN and SYDVKM. The length of the CDR3 is 22 residues. Germline trimming cut 5 bases from V and 5 bases from J; bases unmatched to any gene: 27. This CDR3 is CASSPTPGTQTSGRRGLDTQYF. CDR3 coding DNA: TGTGCCAGCAGTCCGACGCCTGGGACACAAACTAGCGGGAGAAGAGGGTTAGATACGCAGTATTTT.

The J gene is TRBJ1-6, the V gene TRBV25-1, with 7 bases matching TRBD1. CDR3 length: 17 residues. Germline assignment: CDR1 MGHDK and CDR2 SYGVNS. The V and J ends lost 7 bases and 5 bases, in that order; junction bases with no gene match: 14. The CDR3 spells CASNRQGIFVHNSPLHF. The CDR3 DNA reads as TGTGCCAGCAATCGACAGGGAATTTTCGTCCATAATTCACCCCTCCACTTT.

The chain has TRBV5-1 and TRBJ2-7; 8 bases map to TRBD1. The CDR3 runs 15 residues. Germline CDR1 reads SGHRS; CDR2 reads YFSETQ. V was clipped by 2 bases and J by 5 bases; unmatched bases: 9. The CDR3 here is CASSFSPGQADEQYF. CDR3 nucleotides: TGCGCCAGCAGCTTTTCACCGGGACAGGCCGACGAGCAGTACTTC.

The V call is TRBV25-1, the J call TRBJ1-5, with D maybe TRBD1 (6 bases). Between the trimmed V and J ends, which lost 3 bases and 3 bases, there was a span of 12 bases. The length of the CDR3 is 15 residues. CDR1 and CDR2 (germline): MGHDK, SYGVNS. The CDR3 sequence: CASSDWRDNNQPQHF. The CDR3 nucleotides are TGTGCCAGCAGTGATTGGCGGGACAACAATCAGCCCCAGCATTTT.

The gene calls are TRBV7-6 and TRBJ2-1; 7 bases fit TRBD2. The germline V gene encodes CDR1 SGHVS and CDR2 FNYEAQ. The CDR3 consists of 15 residues. The V segment lost 4 bases and the J segment 7 bases; nucleotides outside the gene matches: 10. Written as DNA, the CDR3 is TGTGCCAGCAGCTCGTTGAGGACTAGTCAGAATGAGCAGTTCTTC. Translated: CASSSLRTSQNEQFF.

The chain recombines TRBV6-5 with TRBJ2-1; 10 bases are shared with TRBD1. The CDR3 is 15 amino acids. Looked up from germline, CDR1 is MNHEY and CDR2 is SVGAGI. V was pared by 5 bases and J by 7 bases, with 8 bases of the junction left unmatched. CDR3 DNA sequence: TGTGCCAGCAGTCGCCGGGACAGGGGATGGAATGAGCAGTTCTTC. Its protein is CASSRRDRGWNEQFF.

The chain is built from TRBV28 and TRBJ2-5; D is unclear. Germline CDR1 and CDR2: MDHEN and SYDVKM. Trimming removed 8 bases at V and 1 base at J, with 8 bases between. This CDR3 is built from 12 residues. The CDR3 loop is CASGLGQETQYF. CDR3 coding DNA: TGTGCCAGCGGGCTCGGCCAAGAGACCCAGTACTTC.

The rearrangement joins TRBV18 to TRBJ1-1; 8 bases are shared with TRBD1. V was clipped by 3 bases and J by 1 base; unmatched bases: 4. Germline CDR1 reads KGHSH; CDR2 reads LQKENI. This CDR3 is built from 15 residues. CDR3 nucleotide sequence: TGTGCCAGCTCACCCTGGACAGGGACGAACACTGAAGCTTTCTTT. Translated: CASSPWTGTNTEAFF. The full variable domain, completed using reference TRBV18 and TRBJ1-1, is NAGVMQNPRHLVRRRGQEARLRCSPMKGHSHVYWYRQLPEEGLKFMVYLQKENIIDESGMPKERFSAEFPKEGPSILRIQQVVRGDSAAYFCASSPWTGTNTEAFFGQGTRLTVV.

This clone was seen more than once but under ten times. The chain is built from TRBV27 and TRBJ2-3; D gene uncertain. Germline CDR1 MNHEY, CDR2 SMNVEV (reference sequence). This CDR3 is 13 amino acids long. Trimming shortened V by 3 bases and J by 3 bases, and 7 bases separated the two germline ends. The CDR3 region is CASSFYPTDTQYF. DNA of the CDR3: TGTGCCAGCAGTTTTTACCCTACAGATACGCAGTATTTT.

In the case of this clone: The junction shows a germline mismatch at one end, possibly a read error. J is TRBJ1-2 and V is TRBV7-9, with D hard to call. Germline CDR1 SEHNR, CDR2 FQNEAQ (reference sequence). The length of the CDR3 is 12 residues. CDR3 in amino acids: CASSLSSLDFSF. The CDR3 bases are TGTGCCAGCAGCTTATCTTCCTTGGACTTTTCCTTC.

This clone occurred a few times. V gene TRBV11-2 combines with J gene TRBJ2-7; unclear D gene. V was pared by 1 base and J by 6 bases, with 7 bases between. Germline CDR1 and CDR2: SGHAT and FQNNGV. This CDR3 contains 12 residues. The CDR3 is CASSLVTREQYF. CDR3 DNA sequence: TGTGCCAGCAGCTTAGTCACACGCGAGCAGTACTTC.

The chain employs TRBV9 and TRBJ1-2; the match to TRBD1 covers 7 bases. This CDR3 comprises 14 residues. Per germline, CDR1 SGDLS and CDR2 YYNGEE. V lost 0 bases, J lost 5 bases, and 4 bases stayed unmatched. CDR3 amino acids: CASSVAGQTYGYTF. The CDR3 DNA is TGTGCCAGCAGCGTAGCGGGACAGACTTATGGCTACACCTTC.

CDR3 DNA sequence: TGCGCCGGCCTGGGTTTACCCTACGAGCAGTACTTC. It encodes CAGLGLPYEQYF. V gene TRBV4-3 combines with J gene TRBJ2-7, with D unresolved. The CDR3 runs to 12 residues. Per germline, CDR1 LGHNA and CDR2 YSLEER. Between the trimmed V and J ends, which lost 11 bases and 2 bases, there was a span of 13 bases.

This rearrangement joins TRBV27 to TRBJ2-5, with D maybe TRBD1 (5 bases). This CDR3 has 15 residues. Germline assignment: CDR1 MNHEY and CDR2 SMNVEV (reference sequence). Trimming shortened V by 5 bases and J by 2 bases, and 15 bases separated the two germline ends. CDR3 in DNA: TGTGCCAGCAGTCCCCGGTCCAGGGATCAAGAGACCCAGTACTTC. Its translation is CASSPRSRDQETQYF.

The chain carries TRBV19 and TRBJ2-3; D uncertain. V lost 5 bases and J lost 2, with 11 bases in between. CDR3 length: 14 amino acids. CDR1 is LNHDA and CDR2 is SQIVND in the germline V gene (reference sequence). CDR3 in amino acids: CASSGSYSTDTQYF. In DNA, the CDR3 is TGTGCCAGTAGTGGCAGTTACTCCACAGATACGCAGTATTTT.

This clone turned up a few times. The genes are TRBV28 and TRBJ2-7; D is ambiguous. The CDR3 loop spans 13 amino acids. Per germline, CDR1 MDHEN and CDR2 SYDVKM. Trimming removed 3 bases at V and 3 bases at J, with 9 bases between. As DNA, the CDR3 is TGTGCCAGCAGTTTCAACGGAATCTACGAGCAGTACTTC. It codes for CASSFNGIYEQYF.

The rearrangement uses TRBV10-2 and TRBJ1-1, with D hard to call. The ends were cut back, 6 bases at V and 1 base at J, with 0 bases in the middle. The CDR3 runs 10 residues. CDR1 and CDR2 (germline): WSHSY, SAAADI. The CDR3 nucleotides are TGCGCCAGCAGGAACACTGAAGCTTTCTTT. Its translation is CASRNTEAFF.

The rearrangement links TRBV11-2 to TRBJ1-2; no firm D call. Germline lookup yields CDR1 SGHAT and CDR2 FQNNGV. The ends were cut back, 0 bases at V and 4 bases at J, with 12 bases in the middle. This CDR3 contains 15 residues. The CDR3 here is CASSLDRAKTYGYTF. In DNA, the CDR3 is TGTGCCAGCAGCTTAGATCGGGCCAAAACCTATGGCTACACCTTC.

V is TRBV9 and J is TRBJ1-3, with TRBD1 as a possible D gene (5 bases). The germline V gene has CDR1 SGDLS and CDR2 YYNGEE. CDR3 length: 15 amino acids. V was pared by 6 bases and J by 4 bases, with 17 bases between. CDR3 in DNA: TGTGCCAGCACCGCTGGTATGGGGGACGGAAACACCATATATTTT. It is translated as CASTAGMGDGNTIYF.

The J gene is TRBJ2-5, the V gene TRBV5-8; 12 bases line up with TRBD1. The germline gives CDR1 SGHTS, CDR2 YDEGEE. This CDR3 has 15 residues. Unmatched junction bases numbered 6, after V lost 4 bases and J lost 5 bases. The CDR3: CASSGGTGGKETQYF. CDR3 DNA sequence: TGTGCCAGCAGCGGAGGGACAGGGGGCAAGGAGACCCAGTACTTC.

The chain combines TRBV6-1 with TRBJ2-2; possible D gene TRBD2, 5 bases. V was cut by 1 base and J by 4 bases, with 7 bases left in between. The CDR3 has 14 amino acids. The germline CDR1 and CDR2 sequences are MNHNS and SASEGT. The CDR3 loop reads CASSEVGVTGELFF. In DNA, the CDR3 is TGTGCCAGCAGTGAAGTGGGAGTCACCGGGGAGCTGTTTTTT.

The chain has TRBV9 and TRBJ2-5; TRBD2 matches at 8 bases. The CDR3 has 15 residues. CDR1 SGDLS and CDR2 YYNGEE come from the germline V gene. V lost 4 bases, J lost 1 base, and 6 bases stayed unmatched. The CDR3 DNA follows: TGTGCCAGCAGCCCGAGGACTAGCTTCCAAGAGACCCAGTACTTC. This translates into CASSPRTSFQETQYF.

The V and J genes are TRBV5-1 and TRBJ2-7, with D perhaps TRBD1 or TRBD2 (5 bases each). Germline CDR1 reads SGHRS; CDR2 reads YFSETQ. CDR3 size: 14 residues. V was cut by 6 bases and J by 0 bases, with 13 bases left in between. The chain's CDR3 is CASKDGTSSYEQYF. CDR3 in DNA: TGCGCCAGCAAAGACGGGACGAGCTCCTACGAGCAGTACTTC.

This clone was seen once. The CDR3 nucleotides read TGTGCCAGCACCAACACAGGATACTATGGCTACACCTTC. Amino acid sequence: CASTNTGYYGYTF. J is TRBJ1-2 and V is TRBV5-6; the D gene is possibly TRBD1 (5 bases). CDR1 is SGHDT and CDR2 is YYEEEE in the germline V gene. The germline V and J ends were trimmed by 6 bases and 3 bases, with 12 bases remaining between them. There are 13 residues in the CDR3.

This clone appeared a single time. The V call is TRBV2, the J call TRBJ2-5, with TRBD1 identical over 9 bases. V dropped 6 bases and J dropped 3; count of bases not matched to a gene: 5. CDR1 SNHLY and CDR2 FYNNEI come from the germline V gene. The CDR3 covers 14 residues. The CDR3, as DNA: TGTGCCAGCAGGGAATGGGACAGGGAAGAGACCCAGTACTTC. As protein: CASREWDREETQYF.

The chain joins TRBV5-1 to TRBJ2-5; no clear D. V lost 1 base to trimming and J lost 2 bases, with 9 bases between them. Germline CDR1 reads SGHRS; CDR2 reads YFSETQ. The length of the CDR3 is 14 residues. CDR3 protein: CASSLFQTQETQYF. The CDR3 DNA sequence: TGCGCCAGCAGCTTGTTTCAAACACAAGAGACCCAGTACTTC.

The rearrangement joins TRBV5-1 to TRBJ2-1; D may match TRBD1 or TRBD2 (5 bases each). The V gene's germline CDR1 is SGHRS and CDR2 YFSETQ. V was shortened by 7 bases and J by 4 bases, with 15 bases between the two germline ends. This CDR3 is 14 amino acids long. The CDR3 loop is CASRAGTGYNEQFF. DNA of the CDR3: TGCGCCAGCCGAGCCGGGACCGGGTACAATGAGCAGTTCTTC.

V usage is TRBV11-1 and J usage is TRBJ2-7, with 9 nucleotides matching TRBD1. The CDR3 runs to 15 residues. Trimming took 5 bases from V and 7 from J; bases not matched to a gene: 12. Germline V lookup: CDR1 SGHAT, CDR2 FQDESV (reference sequence). The CDR3 loop is CASSPPGQGREEQYF. Written as DNA, the CDR3 is TGTGCCAGCAGCCCACCGGGACAGGGCAGGGAAGAGCAGTACTTC.